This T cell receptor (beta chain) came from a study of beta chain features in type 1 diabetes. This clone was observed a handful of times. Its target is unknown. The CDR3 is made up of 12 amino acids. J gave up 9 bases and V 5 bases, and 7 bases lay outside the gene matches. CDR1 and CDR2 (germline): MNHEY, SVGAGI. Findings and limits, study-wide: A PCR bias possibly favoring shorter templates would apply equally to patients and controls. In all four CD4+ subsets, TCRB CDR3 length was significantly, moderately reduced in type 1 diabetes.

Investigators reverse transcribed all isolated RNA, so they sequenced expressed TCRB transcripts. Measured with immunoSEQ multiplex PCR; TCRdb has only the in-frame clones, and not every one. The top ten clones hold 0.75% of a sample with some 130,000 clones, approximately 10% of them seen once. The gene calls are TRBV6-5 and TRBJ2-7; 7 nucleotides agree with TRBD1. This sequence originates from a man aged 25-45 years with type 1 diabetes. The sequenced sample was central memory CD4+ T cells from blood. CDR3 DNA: TGTGCCAGCAGTGGGGACAGCCCGGGGCAGTACTTC. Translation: CASSGDSPGQYF.